A selection of T cell receptor beta chains follows, all from one sample in a study of CD8+ T cells in alopecia areata. Some clones are missing from TCRdb's copy, which holds only in-frame ones; the method was immunoSEQ multiplex PCR. This sample has about 280,000 clones, with more than 45% found just once. The material sequenced was CD4+ T cells sorted from blood, taken at week 24, from a patient treated with tofacitinib. Receptor source: a human donor with alopecia areata. Each CDR3 is given with its conserved first and last residue. Each record gives: D gene, V gene, clone size, J gene, CDR3 DNA, CDR3 protein. A D gene is named only where the DNA matches it firmly. A row's size may be missing; if present it is once, few, many or a size class.

NA	TRBV5-6	NA	TRBJ2-5	TGTGCCAGCAGCTCAGATATAGCAGTGGATGAGACCCAGTACTTC	CASSSDIAVDETQYF
NA	TRBV6-1	few	TRBJ1-1	TGTGCCAGCAGGGTGACAGGTTTAAGGGCTGAAGCTTTCTTT	CASRVTGLRAEAFF
NA	TRBV7-2	NA	TRBJ2-3	TGTGCCAGCAGCTCTCCTGACCGATTCACAGATACGCAGTATTTT	CASSSPDRFTDTQYF
NA	TRBV7-2	NA	TRBJ2-7	TGTGCCAGCAGCTTAGGGCGGGGGCCCTACGAGCAGTACTTC	CASSLGRGPYEQYF
NA	TRBV7-8	few	TRBJ1-6	TGTGCCAGCAGCTCCGGGACGGATAATTCACCCCTCCACTTT	CASSSGTDNSPLHF
TRBD1	TRBV15	NA	TRBJ1-2	TGTGCCACCTCGAGGGACAGTTGGAACTATGGCTACACCTTC	CATSRDSWNYGYTF
NA	TRBV7-9	NA	TRBJ1-1	TGTGCCAGCAGCCGAAGTAACACTGAAGCTTTCTTT	CASSRSNTEAFF
TRBD2	TRBV7-9	NA	TRBJ2-1	TGTGCCAGCAGCTTAGGATCAGCTAGCGGGGAACTGTACAATGAGCAGTTCTTC	CASSLGSASGELYNEQFF
NA	TRBV5-6	NA	TRBJ2-2	TGTGCCAGCAGACCCTACACAGGGACACACAACACCGGGGAGCTGTTTTTT	CASRPYTGTHNTGELFF
TRBD1	TRBV18	few	TRBJ1-1	TGTGCCAGCTCACTCGGACAGGTCACTGAAGCTTTCTTT	CASSLGQVTEAFF
TRBD1	TRBV18	few	TRBJ1-2	TGTGCCAGCTCACAGGGACAGGGCTATGGCTACACCTTC	CASSQGQGYGYTF
NA	TRBV5-4	NA	TRBJ2-1	TGTGCCAGCAGCCCCGACTTGAGCTCCTACAATGAGCAGTTCTTC	CASSPDLSSYNEQFF
NA	TRBV11-2	NA	TRBJ2-3	TGTGCCAGCAGCTTAGGAGTCCCTCAAGATACGCAGTATTTT	CASSLGVPQDTQYF
NA	TRBV7-2	NA	TRBJ2-3	TGTGCCAGCAGCTTAGATGGCGCAGATACGCAGTATTTT	CASSLDGADTQYF
TRBD1	TRBV7-6	NA	TRBJ2-5	TGTGCCAGCAGCCCCAGGACAGGGTCTTATGAGACCCAGTACTTC	CASSPRTGSYETQYF
NA	TRBV6-5	NA	TRBJ2-7	TGTGCCAGCAAGAGGCAGGGCGAGCAGTACTTC	CASKRQGEQYF
TRBD1	TRBV6-1	NA	TRBJ2-7	TGTGCCAGCAGCGACAGGGGAGGAACCTACGAGCAGTACTTC	CASSDRGGTYEQYF
NA	TRBV9	few	TRBJ1-1	TGTGCCAGCAATAACTTTCAGGGGTTGAACACTGAAGCTTTCTTT	CASNNFQGLNTEAFF
NA	TRBV7-2	NA	TRBJ1-1	TGTGCCAGCAGCTTAGGGAACCGTAATGAAGCTTTCTTT	CASSLGNRNEAFF
TRBD2	TRBV7-2	NA	TRBJ2-3	TGTGCCAGCAGCCTCATATCCCTAGCGGGGGGGCGAACAGATACGCAGTATTTT	CASSLISLAGGRTDTQYF
TRBD1	TRBV29-1	NA	TRBJ1-2	TGCAGCGTCCCTCAAAGGCAGGGGGCGAATGGCTACACCTTC	CSVPQRQGANGYTF
NA	TRBV6-5	NA	TRBJ2-7	TGTGCCAGCAGTTACTCGCGGACTTACCTCTACGAGCAGTACTTC	CASSYSRTYLYEQYF
NA	TRBV29-1	few	TRBJ2-3	TGCAGCCACGTGGGCGGAGGCGGGGATACGCAGTATTTT	CSHVGGGGDTQYF
TRBD1	TRBV2	NA	TRBJ2-6	TGTGCCAGCAGAGACAGGGGGCGTGGGGCCAACGTCCTGACTTTC	CASRDRGRGANVLTF
TRBD2	TRBV7-6	NA	TRBJ2-7	TGTGCCAGCAGCCCGGGACTAGCGGGCGAGCAGTACTTC	CASSPGLAGEQYF
NA	TRBV30	NA	TRBJ1-6	TGTGCCTGGAGTGAAACAGGGCATTCACCCCTCCACTTT	CAWSETGHSPLHF
NA	TRBV9	few	TRBJ2-7	TGTGCCAGCAGCGTTATGGGGGGCTCCTACGAGCAGTACTTC	CASSVMGGSYEQYF
NA	TRBV4-2	NA	TRBJ1-1	TGTGCCAGCAGCCGCAATAGGGACACTGAAGCTTTCTTT	CASSRNRDTEAFF
NA	TRBV5-1	NA	TRBJ2-7	TGCGCCAGCAGTCTCGGGGAGTACGAGCAGTACTTC	CASSLGEYEQYF
NA	TRBV29-1	NA	TRBJ2-2	TGCAGCGTTGATGTGGTCGGGGTTTCCGGGGAGCTGTTTTTT	CSVDVVGVSGELFF
NA	TRBV7-9	NA	TRBJ2-7	TGTGCCAGCAGCGCCCTCTCCTACGAGCAGTACTTC	CASSALSYEQYF
NA	TRBV11-2	few	TRBJ2-3	TGTGCCAGCAGCCTCCGACGTCCTAGCACAGATACGCAGTATTTT	CASSLRRPSTDTQYF
NA	TRBV7-9	few	TRBJ1-3	TGTGCCAGCAGCTTAGCCACAGGGCGCTCCAACACCATATATTTT	CASSLATGRSNTIYF
TRBD1	TRBV28	NA	TRBJ1-5	TGTGCCAGCAGTTCGACAGGGGTTGTTCAGCCCCAGCATTTT	CASSSTGVVQPQHF
NA	TRBV29-1	NA	TRBJ2-5	TGCAGCGTCTCGGTCGGGCAAGAGACCCAGTACTTC	CSVSVGQETQYF
TRBD1	TRBV30	NA	TRBJ1-1	TGTGCCTGGGTACAGGGGAGAACTGAAGCTTTCTTT	CAWVQGRTEAFF
TRBD2	TRBV5-1	once	TRBJ2-5	TGCGCCAGCAGCCTAGGAGCGGGGGGCAAGCTCGAAGAGACCCAGTACTTC	CASSLGAGGKLEETQYF
TRBD1	TRBV18	NA	TRBJ1-5	TGTGCCAGCTCGCCCGACAGGGGTGGCAATCAGCCCCAGCATTTT	CASSPDRGGNQPQHF
NA	TRBV29-1	NA	TRBJ1-1	TGCAGCCCCTGGGACTTGAACACTGAAGCTTTCTTT	CSPWDLNTEAFF
NA	TRBV28	NA	TRBJ1-3	TGTGCCAGCAGTAGCCCTGACGGCAGATATTTT	CASSSPDGRYF